This T cell receptor (beta chain) was observed in a study of blood T cells in healthy people across ages. This clonotype was counted only a few times. What it recognizes is unknown. Whole-study findings and limits: Conclusively comparing naive with antigen-experienced cells was impossible with unsorted PBMCs. Higher diversity and more naive CD4+ cells were features of long-lived donors, compared to aged donors.

V lost 6 bases and J 4 bases, leaving 13 bases between the germline ends. The CDR3 has 13 amino acids. CDR1 MNHEY and CDR2 SMNVEV come from the germline V gene (reference sequence). A second PCR of roughly 7 to 11 cycles used a sample-barcoded 5' primer and a J-beta primer mix. The authors tagged each cDNA molecule using a template-switch adaptor with 12 random nucleotides. One entry per CDR3 protein results from TCRdb running MiXCR on the 5' RACE reads. The sample holds about 1.6 million distinct CDR3 sequences, 30% to 35% seen once. The source of this sequence is a woman in her thirties in good health. The chain employs TRBV27 and TRBJ2-7; no definite D call. Material for sequencing was blood. This CDR3 is CASSPQADYEQYF. The CDR3 DNA is TGTGCCAGCAGCCCGCAGGCAGATTACGAGCAGTACTTC.